This T cell receptor (beta chain) is from a study of blood T cell repertoires in COVID-19. Study details: Donors in the United States, Italy and Spain gave samples during acute or convalescent COVID-19. PBMCs, B-cell-depleted T cells, or T cells provided the cDNA or gDNA that made up the material.

In germline, CDR1 is MNHNS, CDR2 SASEGT. Trimming shortened V by 3 bases and J by 7 bases, and 21 bases separated the two germline ends. The length of the CDR3 is 16 residues. Authors' processing steps: Cell counts per sample came from amplifying reference gene primers. Assay used: immunoSEQ multiplex PCR; TCRdb lists only in-frame clones, some missing. Clone size and V and J calls were adopted from that table, with D and trimming inferred from the DNA. Counted here are fewer than 95,000 clones, more than 70% occurring once; the ten biggest clones make up around 15%. This receptor was obtained from a woman aged 80 or older with acute or convalescent COVID-19. The gene calls are TRBV6-1 and TRBJ1-2; D perhaps matches TRBD1 (5 bases). Sequenced input: peripheral blood. The CDR3 bases are TGTGCCAGCAGTGATCTAGGGACTTCAATAGGACGTGGCTACACCTTC. Its protein product is CASSDLGTSIGRGYTF.